Below, 21 T cell receptor beta chains from the same sample are listed, as sequenced in a study of blood T cell repertoires in COVID-19. This table comes from immunoSEQ multiplex PCR, and its TCRdb copy is limited to in-frame clones, with some not included. The table shows a few hundred thousand clones, with roughly 80% occurring only once. The source material was peripheral blood. Every receptor here comes from an elderly woman with acute or convalescent COVID-19.

The V and J genes are TRBV30 and TRBJ1-2; D might be TRBD1 (5 bases). Trimming cost V 1 base and J 3 bases, with 6 bases left between them. Germline values: CDR1 GTSNPN, CDR2 SVGIG (reference sequence). The CDR3 runs to 12 residues. CDR3 residues: CAWSGGHYGYTF. The CDR3 coding sequence is TGTGCCTGGAGTGGGGGCCACTATGGCTACACCTTC. Filled out from reference TRBV30 and TRBJ1-2, the complete variable domain reads SQTIHQWPATLVQPVGSPLSLECTVEGTSNPNLYWYRQAAGRGLQLLFYSVGIGQISSEVPQNLSASRPQDRQFILSSKKLLLSDSGFYLCAWSGGHYGYTFGSGTRLTVV.

The chain combines TRBV5-1 with TRBJ1-2, with D unresolved. Germline V gene data show CDR1 as SGHRS and CDR2 as YFSETQ. This CDR3 contains 13 residues. V lost 4 bases, J lost 2 bases, and 9 bases lay in between. The CDR3 spells CASSPAANYGYTF. The CDR3 nucleotides read TGCGCCAGCAGCCCGGCGGCGAACTATGGCTACACCTTC. The variable domain in full, with the rest retrieved from reference TRBV5-1 and TRBJ1-2, is KAGVTQTPRYLIKTRGQQVTLSCSPISGHRSVSWYQQTPGQGLQFLFEYFSETQRNKGNFPGRFSGRQFSNSRSEMNVSTLELGDSALYLCASSPAANYGYTFGSGTRLTVV.

The chain uses TRBV7-3 and TRBJ2-7; TRBD2 matches at 13 bases. This CDR3 has 15 residues. V was pared by 0 bases and J by 7 bases, with 3 bases of the junction left unmatched. CDR1 SGHTA and CDR2 FQGTGA come from the germline V gene. The CDR3 spells CASSLTPGLAGEQYF. The CDR3 DNA follows: TGTGCCAGCAGCTTAACCCCGGGACTAGCGGGGGAGCAGTACTTC.

The V gene is TRBV5-1, the J gene TRBJ2-1, with D unclear. Germline V lookup: CDR1 SGHRS, CDR2 YFSETQ. The CDR3 length is 12 residues. Trimming stripped 2 bases from V and 9 bases from J, with 9 bases between. Here the CDR3 reads CASSFAVGEQFF. The CDR3 DNA sequence: TGCGCCAGCAGCTTTGCGGTGGGTGAGCAGTTCTTC.

The chain uses TRBV19 and TRBJ1-5; TRBD1 agrees at 8 bases. Germline trimming cut 7 bases from V and 2 bases from J; bases unmatched to any gene: 10. Germline V CDR1 and CDR2: LNHDA, SQIVND (reference sequence). This CDR3 has 16 amino acids. CDR3 sequence reads: CASTLRGGQGNQPQHF. The CDR3 nucleotides read TGTGCCAGTACCCTCAGGGGGGGACAGGGCAATCAGCCCCAGCATTTT.

V and J are TRBV7-3 and TRBJ2-4; TRBD1 is a possible D gene (5 bases). Looked up from germline, CDR1 is SGHTA and CDR2 is FQGTGA. This CDR3 has 16 residues. V lost 2 bases and J lost 3, with 14 bases in between. In DNA, the CDR3 is TGTGCCAGCAGCTTAGGGGCGGTGGGGAACAAAAACATTCAGTACTTC. It codes for CASSLGAVGNKNIQYF.

This chain joins TRBV20-1 and TRBJ2-7; D perhaps matches TRBD1 (5 bases). Germline lookup yields CDR1 DFQATT and CDR2 SNEGSKA (reference sequence). CDR3 length equals 11 residues. Trimming cost V 6 bases and J 4 bases, with 10 bases left between them. CDR3 DNA: TGCAGTGCGCCGCAGGGTTACGAGCAGTACTTC. It codes for CSAPQGYEQYF.

This sequence joins TRBV5-5 and TRBJ1-1; 7 nucleotides line up with TRBD1. The CDR3 contains 15 residues. The trim removed 0 bases at V and 4 bases at J, leaving 6 bases unmatched. Germline lookup yields CDR1 SGHKS and CDR2 YYEKEE (reference sequence). CDR3 bases: TGTGCCAGCAGCTTGGTAGGGGGCGGTACCACTGAAGCTTTCTTT. Its translation: CASSLVGGGTTEAFF.

For the CDR3, the DNA is TGTGCCAGCAGCCAAGAGGGGGGGAATCCCTACGAGCAGTACTTC. Translated: CASSQEGGNPYEQYF. The chain carries TRBV7-3 and TRBJ2-7; the D gene is possibly TRBD2 (7 bases). The CDR3 consists of 15 residues. The V and J ends lost 5 bases and 2 bases respectively, with 16 bases between them. CDR1 SGHTA and CDR2 FQGTGA come from the germline V gene. Using reference TRBV7-3 and TRBJ2-7 for the parts outside the CDR3, the full variable domain is GAGVSQTPSNKVTEKGKYVELRCDPISGHTALYWYRQSLGQGPEFLIYFQGTGAADDSGLPNDRFFAVRPEGSVSTLKIQRTERGDSAVYLCASSQEGGNPYEQYFGPGTRLTVT.

The V gene is TRBV3-1 (or the pseudogene TRBV3-2), the J gene TRBJ2-7; D might be TRBD1 (5 bases). Looked up from germline, CDR1 is LGHDT and CDR2 is YNNKEL (reference sequence). The CDR3 extends over 14 amino acids. V was clipped by 4 bases and J by 2 bases, with 12 bases between them. DNA of the CDR3: TGTGCCAGCAGCCCCCAGGGCTTCACCTACGAGCAGTACTTC. Protein sequence: CASSPQGFTYEQYF.

The chain employs TRBV9 and TRBJ1-1, with TRBD1 as a possible D gene (5 bases). Germline V CDR1 and CDR2: SGDLS, YYNGEE. The V end lost 0 bases, the J end lost 11 bases, and 17 bases lay between the germline ends. The CDR3 runs to 14 residues. The CDR3 DNA reads TGTGCCAGCAGCGTAGGCGGTGAGGGACGGGGGGCTTTCTTT. It translates to CASSVGGEGRGAFF.

This chain uses TRBV30 with TRBJ1-4, with 12 bases fitting TRBD1. In germline, CDR1 is GTSNPN, CDR2 SVGIG (reference sequence). J was trimmed by 0 bases and V by 5 bases; bases with no gene match: 4. CDR3 length equals 16 residues. CDR3 in DNA: TGTGCCTGGGGGACAGGGGGCCCCGCAACTAATGAAAAACTGTTTTTT. Protein sequence: CAWGTGGPATNEKLFF.

This chain joins TRBV18 and TRBJ2-7; D not resolved. Germline CDR1 is KGHSH and CDR2 is LQKENI. This CDR3 has 11 amino acids. V lost 6 bases and J lost 3, with 6 bases in between. The CDR3 region has the DNA TGTGCCAGCTCCCCCGGCTACGAGCAGTACTTC. The encoded protein is CASSPGYEQYF. Supplemented by reference TRBV18 and TRBJ2-7, the full variable domain reads NAGVMQNPRHLVRRRGQEARLRCSPMKGHSHVYWYRQLPEEGLKFMVYLQKENIIDESGMPKERFSAEFPKEGPSILRIQQVVRGDSAAYFCASSPGYEQYFGPGTRLTVT.

The DNA for the CDR3 is TGTGCCTGGACCGCACAGGGGGCGGTTGGCTACACCTTC. Translating gives CAWTAQGAVGYTF. V gene TRBV30 combines with J gene TRBJ1-2; 9 bases map to TRBD1. CDR3 length: 13 amino acids. Trimming at V came to 4 bases and at J to 7 bases, leaving 7 bases not matched to a gene. Germline assignment: CDR1 GTSNPN and CDR2 SVGIG (reference sequence).

The gene calls are TRBV11-3 and TRBJ2-7; the match to TRBD1 covers 9 bases. CDR1 and CDR2 from the germline V gene are SGHNT and YENEEA. V gave up 4 bases and J gave up 3 bases; unmatched junction bases: 7. The CDR3 contains 15 residues. The CDR3 nucleotides are TGTGCCAGCAGCTCCCGACAGGGGGGGGTCTACGAGCAGTACTTC. It is translated as CASSSRQGGVYEQYF.

The CDR3, as DNA: TGTGCCTGGAATCCAGGACAGGGGTTCGACGAGCAGTACTTC. This gives the protein CAWNPGQGFDEQYF. This chain joins TRBV30 and TRBJ2-7; 9 nucleotides match TRBD1. Germline V gene sequence: CDR1 GTSNPN, CDR2 SVGIG (reference sequence). The CDR3 is 14 residues long. Germline trimming cut 4 bases from V and 5 bases from J; bases unmatched to any gene: 9.

V is TRBV7-3 and J is TRBJ1-2; perhaps TRBD1 as D (6 bases). V was clipped by 1 base and J by 1 base, with 10 bases between them. Germline CDR1 is SGHTA and CDR2 is FQGTGA. The CDR3 runs 15 residues. CDR3 region: CASSLNARGNYGYTF. In DNA, the CDR3 is TGTGCCAGCAGCTTAAATGCCAGGGGTAACTATGGCTACACCTTC.

V and J are TRBV4-3 and TRBJ1-2; D not certain. CDR1 is LGHNA, CDR2 YSLEER, per germline. The CDR3 has 13 amino acids. Trimming left V 1 base short and J 3 bases short, with 6 bases between. This CDR3 reads CASSQGGHYGYTF. For the CDR3, the DNA is TGCGCCAGCAGCCAAGGAGGGCACTATGGCTACACCTTC.

This rearrangement joins TRBV2 to TRBJ2-1; 12 nucleotides match TRBD2. The germline gives CDR1 SNHLY, CDR2 FYNNEI. The CDR3 extends over 17 amino acids. Unmatched junction bases numbered 16, after V lost 6 bases and J lost 10 bases. The CDR3 nucleotides read TGTGCCAGCAGATTGGGCTACTCGGGACTAGCGGGCGACGAGCAGTTCTTC. Amino acid sequence: CASRLGYSGLAGDEQFF.

This clone appeared a few times. This chain connects TRBV29-1 to TRBJ1-5, with 10 bases that match TRBD1. Per germline, CDR1 SQVTM and CDR2 ANQGSEA. J gave up 5 bases and V 6 bases, and 4 bases lay outside the gene matches. CDR3 length equals 13 residues. Here the CDR3 reads CSVMTGGDQPQHF. The CDR3, as DNA: TGCAGCGTCATGACAGGGGGCGATCAGCCCCAGCATTTT. The variable domain in full, with the rest retrieved from reference TRBV29-1 and TRBJ1-5, is SAVISQKPSRDICQRGTSLTIQCQVDSQVTMMFWYRQQPGQSLTLIATANQGSEATYESGFVIDKFPISRPNLTFSTLTVSNMSPEDSSIYLCSVMTGGDQPQHFGDGTRLSIL.

J is TRBJ1-2 and V is TRBV19, with 8 bases lining up with TRBD1. The CDR3 has 13 residues. Trimming at V came to 5 bases and at J to 2 bases, leaving 1 base not matched to a gene. Germline V CDR1 and CDR2: LNHDA, SQIVND (reference sequence). CDR3 region: CASSWTGNYGYTF. CDR3 coding DNA: TGTGCCAGTAGTTGGACAGGGAACTATGGCTACACCTTC.